This TCR beta chain was retrieved from a study of blood T cells in healthy people across ages. Turning to the study itself: Per two T cells, template switching captured roughly one barcoded beta molecule.

Roughly 9.2 milliliters was the volume of peripheral blood drawn from each donor. This clonotype was recorded a few times. Germline loops: CDR1 ENHRY, CDR2 SYGVKD. The trim removed 3 bases at V and 4 bases at J, leaving 4 bases unmatched. The CDR3 has 15 residues. For the second PCR, which ran for about 7 to 11 cycles, a sample-barcoded 5' primer and a J-beta primer mix were used. TCRdb recomputed calls from the 5' RACE reads with MiXCR, one row per CDR3 protein. The table includes about a million distinct CDR3 sequences, just over 50% detected once. This chain connects TRBV10-3 to TRBJ2-3; 10 bases are shared with TRBD1. The receptor comes from a woman aged 55-70 years in good health. The sequenced sample consisted of blood. The CDR3: CAISESDRGPDTQYF. The CDR3 DNA sequence: TGTGCCATCAGTGAATCAGACAGGGGGCCAGATACGCAGTATTTT.